This T cell receptor (beta chain) was obtained from a study of T cell responses to AZD1222 COVID-19 vaccine. Findings and limits, study-wide: Spike regions recognized by vaccine-associated CD4 TCRs spanned the protein, led by 160-218 and 743-854. In all cases, repertoires were sampled only after the peak T cell response.

As for this clone: Its matching antigen is unknown.

This CDR3 is 14 amino acids long. CDR1 SGHDT and CDR2 YYEEEE come from the germline V gene. Unmatched junction bases numbered 4, after V lost 4 bases and J lost 3 bases. Using immunoSEQ multiplex PCR, the repertoire was profiled, and TCRdb retains in-frame clones only, with some absent. This sample carries some 170,000 clones, approximately 90% of them seen once, and the ten largest clones take roughly 4.3%. The specimen comprised peripheral blood, sampled 28 days after the second dose of the MenACWY control vaccine. The sequence was obtained from an adult who received the MenACWY meningococcal vaccine as a control. The rearrangement uses TRBV5-6 and TRBJ2-1; TRBD2 aligns across 7 bases. The CDR3 coding sequence is TGTGCCAGCAGCCCCGGACTAGACTACAATGAGCAGTTCTTC. This encodes CASSPGLDYNEQFF.